A selection of T cell receptor beta chains follows, all from one sample in a study of blood T cell repertoires in COVID-19. The repertoire was sequenced with immunoSEQ multiplex PCR; TCRdb's copy has only in-frame clones and lacks some. The sample consists of about 59,000 clones, around 87% of them appearing once. Sample: peripheral blood. These receptors came from a man in his fifties or sixties with active or convalescent COVID-19. CDR3s include the opening cysteine and the closing phenylalanine or tryptophan. D genes are given only for firm matches. Where a row states a size, it is once, few, many or the class of an expanded clone; other rows omit it.

d_call | j_call | v_call | clone_size | cdr3_aa | cdr3_nt
NA | TRBJ1-2 | TRBV11-2 | NA | CASSFGQYYGYTF | TGTGCCAGCAGCTTCGGACAGTACTATGGCTACACCTTC
NA | TRBJ2-5 | TRBV19 | NA | CASSIGRETQYF | TGTGCCAGTAGTATCGGTCGGGAGACCCAGTACTTC
NA | TRBJ2-1 | TRBV10-3 | once | CAVGGGLSSYNEQFF | TGTGCCGTCGGCGGCGGTCTTAGCTCCTACAATGAGCAGTTCTTC
TRBD1 | TRBJ2-1 | TRBV11-3 | NA | CASSSRRGTGSSNEQFF | TGTGCCAGCAGCTCGCGTCGGGGGACAGGGTCAAGCAATGAGCAGTTCTTC
NA | TRBJ2-2 | TRBV2 | NA | CATRGRRDTGELFF | TGTGCCACACGGGGTCGGCGTGACACCGGGGAGCTGTTTTTT
TRBD1 | TRBJ2-2 | TRBV14 | NA | CASSQWTGVNTGELFF | TGTGCCAGCAGCCAATGGACAGGGGTGAACACCGGGGAGCTGTTTTTT
TRBD1 | TRBJ1-4 | TRBV6-2/TRBV6-3 | NA | CASSYSDRVRLFF | TGTGCCAGCAGTTACTCGGACAGGGTGAGACTGTTTTTT
NA | TRBJ2-5 | TRBV7-2 | NA | CASSLAGARETQYF | TGTGCCAGCAGCTTAGCAGGGGCCCGAGAGACCCAGTACTTC
NA | TRBJ1-5 | TRBV7-2 | few | CASSRGGYRGNQPQHF | TGTGCCAGCAGCCGTGGTGGGTATCGGGGCAATCAGCCCCAGCATTTT
TRBD1 | TRBJ2-3 | TRBV7-9 | few | CASSRTGGGTDTQYF | TGTGCCAGCAGCCGAACAGGGGGAGGCACAGATACGCAGTATTTT
TRBD1 | TRBJ2-2 | TRBV19 | NA | CASSWPPGTGGKRTGELFF | TGTGCCAGTAGTTGGCCTCCCGGGACAGGGGGCAAGCGCACCGGGGAGCTGTTTTTT
NA | TRBJ1-2 | TRBV6-2/TRBV6-3 | once | CASSPTDRPYGYTF | TGTGCCAGCAGTCCGACGGACAGACCTTATGGCTACACCTTC
TRBD1 | TRBJ1-5 | TRBV7-2 | NA | CASSPNRGFSNQPQHF | TGTGCCAGCAGCCCAAACAGGGGATTTAGCAATCAGCCCCAGCATTTT
TRBD1 | TRBJ1-1 | TRBV25-1 | NA | CASSEARGRTTEAFF | TGTGCCAGCAGTGAGGCCAGGGGGCGAACCACTGAAGCTTTCTTT
NA | TRBJ1-5 | TRBV6-5 | NA | CASRPGGGGQPQHF | TGTGCCAGCAGACCCGGTGGGGGCGGCCAGCCCCAGCATTTT
NA | TRBJ1-1 | TRBV29-1 | once | CSVGTGNTEAFF | TGCAGCGTTGGAACAGGGAACACTGAAGCTTTCTTT
TRBD1 | TRBJ2-2 | TRBV24-1 | NA | CATSDLGTGATGELFF | TGTGCCACCAGTGATTTGGGGACAGGGGCCACCGGGGAGCTGTTTTTT
NA | TRBJ2-1 | TRBV2 | NA | CASTAGTNEQFF | TGTGCCAGCACAGCAGGGACAAATGAGCAGTTCTTC
NA | TRBJ1-2 | TRBV2 | NA | CASSAEGEYGYTF | TGTGCCAGCAGCGCCGAGGGGGAATATGGCTACACCTTC
NA | TRBJ2-3 | TRBV7-6 | NA | CASSLRLPYTDTQYF | TGTGCCAGCAGCTTAAGACTACCCTACACAGATACGCAGTATTTT
TRBD2 | TRBJ2-1 | TRBV6-6 | NA | CASTVRTGGTNEQFF | TGTGCCAGCACCGTTAGGACGGGAGGGACCAATGAGCAGTTCTTC
NA | TRBJ1-1 | TRBV18 | NA | CASSPPGVPNTEAFF | TGTGCCAGCTCACCACCCGGGGTGCCGAACACTGAAGCTTTCTTT
NA | TRBJ2-5 | TRBV12-5 | once | CASGLSVRGPGGASETQYF | TGTGCTAGTGGTTTGTCAGTAAGGGGACCCGGCGGGGCAAGTGAGACCCAGTACTTC
NA | TRBJ2-5 | TRBV6-5 | NA | CASSHLDSAETQYF | TGTGCCAGCAGTCACCTGGACAGTGCGGAGACCCAGTACTTC
TRBD1 | TRBJ2-7 | TRBV11-3 | NA | CASSPGTGDREQYF | TGTGCCAGCAGTCCCGGGACAGGGGACCGCGAGCAGTACTTC
NA | TRBJ2-7 | TRBV6-1 | NA | CASSEASRRQGVYEQYF | TGTGCCAGCAGTGAAGCGTCCCGGCGTCAGGGCGTTTACGAGCAGTACTTC
TRBD1 | TRBJ2-2 | TRBV2 | NA | CASRDRANTGELFF | TGTGCCAGCAGGGACAGGGCGAACACCGGGGAGCTGTTTTTT
TRBD2 | TRBJ2-1 | TRBV7-9 | NA | CASRASGTLNEQFF | TGTGCCAGCCGAGCTAGCGGGACCCTCAATGAGCAGTTCTTC
NA | TRBJ2-6 | TRBV4-2 | NA | CASSQERAGARISGANVLTF | TGTGCCAGCAGCCAAGAGCGGGCAGGGGCGAGAATCTCTGGGGCCAACGTCCTGACTTTC
TRBD1 | TRBJ1-5 | TRBV19 | NA | CASRGSRTGHQPQHF | TGTGCCAGTAGGGGATCCCGGACAGGACATCAGCCCCAGCATTTT
TRBD1 | TRBJ1-1 | TRBV6-6 | NA | CASSYGAGGNTEAFF | TGTGCCAGCAGTTACGGGGCAGGGGGAAACACTGAAGCTTTCTTT
NA | TRBJ2-6 | TRBV25-1 | NA | CASSPQNGANVLTF | TGTGCCAGCAGTCCCCAGAATGGGGCCAACGTCCTGACTTTC
NA | TRBJ1-1 | TRBV5-1 | NA | CASRAGTEAFF | TGCGCCAGCAGGGCAGGCACTGAAGCTTTCTTT
TRBD1 | TRBJ2-1 | TRBV10-1 | NA | CASSQDRKQFF | TGCGCCAGCAGCCAGGACAGGAAGCAGTTCTTC
TRBD1 | TRBJ1-5 | TRBV19 | NA | CASSKQGYQPQHF | TGTGCCAGTAGTAAACAGGGGTATCAGCCCCAGCATTTT
NA | TRBJ2-7 | TRBV4-3 | NA | CASSQEVGATYEQYF | TGCGCCAGCAGCCAAGAAGTGGGGGCTACTTACGAGCAGTACTTC
TRBD2 | TRBJ2-1 | TRBV4-1 | NA | CASSQDPSGGAGEQFF | TGCGCCAGCAGCCAAGATCCCAGCGGGGGGGCCGGGGAGCAGTTCTTC
NA | TRBJ1-2 | TRBV3-1/TRBV3-2 | NA | CASSQSGNGYTF | TGTGCCAGCAGCCAATCAGGTAATGGCTACACCTTC
NA | TRBJ1-5 | TRBV18 | NA | CASSSGNQPQHF | TGTGCCAGCTCATCAGGGAATCAGCCCCAGCATTTT
NA | TRBJ2-5 | TRBV18 | NA | CASSPDRLLQETQYF | TGTGCCAGCTCACCGGACAGACTCCTCCAAGAGACCCAGTACTTC
NA | TRBJ2-3 | TRBV7-2 | NA | CASSLSRDTQYF | TGTGCCAGCAGCTTAAGCCGAGATACGCAGTATTTT
NA | TRBJ1-4 | TRBV19 | NA | CASSPRGTSATNEKLFF | TGTGCCAGTTCACCAAGGGGGACATCAGCAACTAATGAAAAACTGTTTTTT
NA | TRBJ1-3 | TRBV5-1 | few | CASSFEGRNTIYF | TGCGCCAGCAGCTTCGAGGGCCGAAACACCATATATTTT
NA | TRBJ1-5 | TRBV10-1 | NA | CASSESQRTGLETNQPQHF | TGCGCCAGCAGTGAGTCGCAGCGGACGGGCTTAGAGACCAATCAGCCCCAGCATTTT
TRBD1 | TRBJ2-7 | TRBV5-8 | NA | CASSRDRGITYEQYF | TGTGCCAGCAGTCGGGACAGGGGAATCACCTACGAGCAGTACTTC
TRBD1 | TRBJ1-2 | TRBV11-2 | NA | CASSLAGGALGYTF | TGTGCCAGCAGCTTAGCAGGGGGCGCTCTTGGCTACACCTTC
TRBD1 | TRBJ2-1 | TRBV5-4 | NA | CASSFSGRGLPSSYNEQFF | TGTGCCAGCAGCTTTTCGGGCAGGGGGCTCCCAAGCTCCTACAATGAGCAGTTCTTC
NA | TRBJ1-2 | TRBV11-2 | NA | CASSFNRVGYTF | TGTGCCAGCAGCTTTAACAGGGTCGGCTACACCTTC